Shown below are 23 T cell receptor beta chains from a single sample sequenced in a study of blood T cell repertoires in COVID-19. Assay used: immunoSEQ multiplex PCR; TCRdb lists only in-frame clones, some missing. The repertoire holds 200,000 to 250,000 clones, with around nine tenths as singletons. Sequenced sample: peripheral blood. These receptors were collected from a man younger than 30 with active or convalescent COVID-19.

This chain uses TRBV5-4 with TRBJ2-7, with 7 bases fitting TRBD1. V shed 3 bases and J 6 bases; nucleotides not matched to a gene: 9. The CDR3 is 14 amino acids. Germline V gene data show CDR1 as SGHNT and CDR2 as YYREEE (reference sequence). The CDR3 nucleotides are TGTGCCAGCAGCTATGAGACAGGGTCGGGCGAGCAGTACTTC. Amino acids: CASSYETGSGEQYF.

The V call is TRBV28, the J call TRBJ2-7; 7 positions match TRBD1. Germline CDR1 reads MDHEN; CDR2 reads SYDVKM. Trimming at V came to 5 bases and at J to 3 bases, leaving 4 bases not matched to a gene. This CDR3 comprises 13 residues. DNA for the CDR3: TGTGCCAGCAGTGCGACAGGGATCTACGAGCAGTACTTC. Its translation is CASSATGIYEQYF.

The V gene is TRBV29-1, the J gene TRBJ2-3; D uncertain. The CDR3 covers 12 residues. V gave up 2 bases and J gave up 2 bases, with 5 bases separating them. Looked up from germline, CDR1 is SQVTM and CDR2 is ANQGSEA. The CDR3 nucleotides are TGCAGCGTTGAATGGCCCACAGATACGCAGTATTTT. It encodes CSVEWPTDTQYF.

The V gene is TRBV7-8, the J gene TRBJ2-7, with 8 bases that match TRBD2. There are 16 residues in the CDR3. Germline V gene sequence: CDR1 SGHVS, CDR2 FQNEAQ. The ends lost 2 bases at V and 3 bases at J; junction bases unmatched: 9. CDR3 amino acids: CASSLNSAGGRYEQYF. In DNA, the CDR3 is TGTGCCAGCAGCTTAAATTCGGCGGGAGGACGCTACGAGCAGTACTTC.

The chain links TRBV30 to TRBJ1-1; 8 nucleotides line up with TRBD1. Germline CDR1 reads GTSNPN; CDR2 reads SVGIG (reference sequence). V shed 2 bases, J shed 4 bases, and the junction held 12 bases outside the gene matches. CDR3 length: 16 amino acids. The chain's CDR3 is CAWSLKTGVRGTEAFF. The CDR3 DNA sequence: TGTGCCTGGAGTCTAAAGACAGGGGTCAGGGGCACTGAAGCTTTCTTT. The full variable domain, with the rest looked up from reference TRBV30 and TRBJ1-1, is SQTIHQWPATLVQPVGSPLSLECTVEGTSNPNLYWYRQAAGRGLQLLFYSVGIGQISSEVPQNLSASRPQDRQFILSSKKLLLSDSGFYLCAWSLKTGVRGTEAFFGQGTRLTVV.

This chain uses TRBV4-3 with TRBJ1-3, with no clear D. The CDR3 has 15 residues. Germline V gene lookup returns CDR1 LGHNA and CDR2 YSLEER. V gave up 0 bases and J gave up 4 bases, with 10 bases separating them. The CDR3 sequence: CASSQDQLWGNTIYF. The CDR3 coding sequence is TGCGCCAGCAGCCAAGATCAACTTTGGGGAAACACCATATATTTT.

This clone is a singleton in its sample. The chain joins TRBV4-1 to TRBJ1-4, with D tentatively TRBD1 (5 bases). The V gene's germline CDR1 is MGHRA and CDR2 YSYEKL. Between the trimmed V and J ends, which lost 0 bases and 8 bases, there was a span of 22 bases. CDR3 size: 18 residues. The CDR3 here is CASSQEVEVGGMREKLFF. CDR3 nucleotides: TGCGCCAGCAGCCAAGAAGTTGAAGTCGGGGGGATGAGGGAAAAACTGTTTTTT.

This chain's CDR3 is CASSTHQGEQYF. The CDR3 bases are TGTGCCAGTAGTACGCACCAGGGCGAGCAGTACTTC. The chain joins TRBV19 to TRBJ2-7, with TRBD1 as a possible D gene (5 bases). Germline lookup yields CDR1 LNHDA and CDR2 SQIVND (reference sequence). Trimming shortened V by 4 bases and J by 6 bases, and 10 bases separated the two germline ends. There are 12 residues in the CDR3.

The chain joins TRBV5-1 to TRBJ2-2, with 10 nucleotides matching TRBD1. There are 15 residues in the CDR3. Germline lookup yields CDR1 SGHRS and CDR2 YFSETQ. The V segment lost 4 bases and the J segment 3 bases; nucleotides outside the gene matches: 3. This CDR3 reads CASSPGTGDTGELFF. CDR3 in DNA: TGCGCCAGCAGCCCCGGGACAGGGGACACCGGGGAGCTGTTTTTT.

The genes are TRBV5-8 and TRBJ2-7; D is perhaps TRBD1 (6 bases). Germline loops: CDR1 SGHTS, CDR2 YDEGEE. The CDR3 runs 14 residues. Trimming took off 4 bases at V and 1 base at J, with 12 bases between the two ends. Here the CDR3 DNA reads TGTGCCAGCAGCCGCAGACAGGCTTCCTACGAGCAGTACTTC. It translates to CASSRRQASYEQYF.

This chain uses TRBV5-1 with TRBJ2-7, with 11 bases that match TRBD2. The germline V gene has CDR1 SGHRS and CDR2 YFSETQ. V was clipped by 0 bases and J by 4 bases; unmatched bases: 6. The CDR3 covers 16 residues. In DNA form, the CDR3 reads TGCGCCAGCAGCTTGGACGGGACTAGCGGAAAGTACGAGCAGTACTTC. It specifies CASSLDGTSGKYEQYF.

Remarks on this clone: Distinct nucleotide sequences in the sample also encode this CDR3. The V and J genes are TRBV5-1 and TRBJ2-1, with no clear D. V lost 0 bases and J 0 bases, leaving 7 bases between the germline ends. There are 15 residues in the CDR3. The V gene's germline CDR1 is SGHRS and CDR2 YFSETQ. CDR3 region: CASSLDGSSYNEQFF. In nucleotides, the CDR3 is TGCGCCAGCAGCTTGGATGGCAGCTCCTACAATGAGCAGTTCTTC.

The CDR3 sequence is CASSLGGGPAEAFF. CDR3 bases: TGTGCCAGCAGCCTAGGGGGGGGGCCGGCTGAAGCTTTCTTT. This chain links TRBV7-6 with TRBJ1-1; tentative D call: TRBD1 (6 bases). The germline CDR1 and CDR2 sequences are SGHVS and FNYEAQ. The CDR3 totals 14 residues. V was clipped by 5 bases and J by 6 bases, with 16 bases between them.

This chain joins TRBV27 and TRBJ2-1; 8 nucleotides align to TRBD2. The CDR3 totals 15 residues. J lost 0 bases, V lost 3 bases, and 1 base had no gene match. Germline assignment: CDR1 MNHEY and CDR2 SMNVEV (reference sequence). The CDR3 DNA sequence: TGTGCCAGCAGTTTGAGCGGGGGCTCCTACAATGAGCAGTTCTTC. Translated: CASSLSGGSYNEQFF.

The chain recombines TRBV7-9 with TRBJ2-5; 7 positions agree with TRBD2. This CDR3 spans 14 amino acids. Germline CDR1 and CDR2: SEHNR and FQNEAQ (reference sequence). V was pared by 1 base and J by 5 bases, with 4 bases of the junction left unmatched. The CDR3 coding sequence is TGTGCCAGCAGCTTAGTGCGGGGGTTCGAGACCCAGTACTTC. Encoded protein: CASSLVRGFETQYF.

The chain joins TRBV2 to TRBJ1-5, with a weak D call TRBD1 (6 bases). The V gene's germline CDR1 is SNHLY and CDR2 FYNNEI. The CDR3 has 15 amino acids. The V gene lost 2 bases and the J gene lost 5 bases, with 13 bases spanning the gap. CDR3 DNA: TGTGCCAGCAGTGAACGGGACATAAGTTATCAGCCCCAGCATTTT. Its protein product is CASSERDISYQPQHF.

J is TRBJ2-1 and V is TRBV19; D is undetermined. The germline V gene encodes CDR1 LNHDA and CDR2 SQIVND (reference sequence). V was clipped by 3 bases and J by 4 bases, with 10 bases between them. CDR3 length: 14 residues. The DNA of the CDR3 is TGTGCCAGTAGTATGTTACCAACTTACAATGAGCAGTTCTTC. Amino acids: CASSMLPTYNEQFF.

This sequence joins TRBV19 and TRBJ2-1; D gene ambiguous. V dropped 3 bases and J dropped 10 bases, with 13 bases sitting between them. The CDR3 is made up of 13 amino acids. Germline CDR1 and CDR2: LNHDA and SQIVND (reference sequence). The CDR3 coding sequence is TGTGCCAGTAGTATCTCCCTCCTCGTCGAGCAGTTCTTC. It encodes CASSISLLVEQFF. Variable domain in full (rest from reference TRBV19 and TRBJ2-1): DGGITQSPKYLFRKEGQNVTLSCEQNLNHDAMYWYRQDPGQGLRLIYYSQIVNDFQKGDIAEGYSVSREKKESFPLTVTSAQKNPTAFYLCASSISLLVEQFFGPGTRLTVL.

The count of this clone is one. V and J are TRBV23-1 and TRBJ2-7, with TRBD2 matching over 14 bases. TRBV23-1 qualifies as an ORF whose function is uncertain. This CDR3 comprises 18 residues. V shed 11 bases and J 2 bases; nucleotides not matched to a gene: 17. The CDR3: CAVDTGLAGVTGPYEQYF. CDR3 in DNA: TGCGCCGTCGACACGGGACTAGCGGGAGTTACGGGACCCTACGAGCAGTACTTC.

The V call is TRBV29-1, the J call TRBJ1-2; 8 positions match TRBD1. Germline V gene lookup returns CDR1 SQVTM and CDR2 ANQGSEA. The junction had 4 bases not matched to a gene; V was cut back by 7 bases and J by 6 bases. This CDR3 spans 11 amino acids. CDR3 DNA sequence: TGCAGCGACGGACAGGGCAATGGCTACACCTTC. Amino acids: CSDGQGNGYTF.

The genes are TRBV19 and TRBJ2-6; D may be TRBD2 (5 bases). Trimming stripped 0 bases from V and 8 bases from J, with 14 bases between. This CDR3 region has 16 residues. In germline, CDR1 is LNHDA, CDR2 SQIVND (reference sequence). CDR3 coding DNA: TGTGCCAGTAGTATAGAGGCCTCGGAGGATACCAACGTCCTGACTTTC. Encoded protein: CASSIEASEDTNVLTF. Variable domain in full (rest from reference TRBV19 and TRBJ2-6): DGGITQSPKYLFRKEGQNVTLSCEQNLNHDAMYWYRQDPGQGLRLIYYSQIVNDFQKGDIAEGYSVSREKKESFPLTVTSAQKNPTAFYLCASSIEASEDTNVLTFGAGSRLTVL.

The chain carries TRBV27 and TRBJ2-7, with 11 positions matching TRBD1. Trimming cost V 3 bases and J 3 bases; bases outside gene matches: 4. CDR1 and CDR2 from the germline V gene are MNHEY and SMNVEV (reference sequence). CDR3 length: 15 residues. CDR3 in amino acids: CASSFGQGASYEQYF. The CDR3 nucleotides are TGTGCCAGCAGTTTCGGACAGGGGGCAAGCTACGAGCAGTACTTC.

A few counts support this clone. The J gene is TRBJ1-5, the V gene TRBV2; the match to TRBD1 covers 8 bases. Trimming took 7 bases from V and 7 from J; bases not matched to a gene: 18. Germline V gene sequence: CDR1 SNHLY, CDR2 FYNNEI. The CDR3 sequence is 17 residues long. CDR3 bases: TGTGCCAGCATCAGATGGCAGGGGGCGCGGTTAGCGCAGCCCCAGCATTTT. Amino acids: CASIRWQGARLAQPQHF.